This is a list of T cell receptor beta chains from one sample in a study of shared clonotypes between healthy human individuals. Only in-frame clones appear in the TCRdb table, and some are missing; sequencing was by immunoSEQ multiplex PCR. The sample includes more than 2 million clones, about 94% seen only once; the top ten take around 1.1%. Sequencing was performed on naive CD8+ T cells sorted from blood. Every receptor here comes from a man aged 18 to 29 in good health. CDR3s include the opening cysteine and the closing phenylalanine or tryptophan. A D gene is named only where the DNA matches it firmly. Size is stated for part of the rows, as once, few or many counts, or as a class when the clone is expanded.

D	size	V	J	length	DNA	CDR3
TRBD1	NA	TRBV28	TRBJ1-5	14	TGTGCCAGCAGTGGGACAGGGAGAGATCAGCCCCAGCATTTT	CASSGTGRDQPQHF
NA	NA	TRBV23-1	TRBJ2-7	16	TGCGCCAGCAGTCACACCGGGACACAGAGCTCCTACGAGCAGTACTTC	CASSHTGTQSSYEQYF
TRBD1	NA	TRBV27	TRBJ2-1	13	TGTGCCAGCAGGGGACAGGGTCAGAATGAGCAGTTCTTC	CASRGQGQNEQFF
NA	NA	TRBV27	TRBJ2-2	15	TGTGCCAGCAGTTTACGGCAATCGAACACCGGGGAGCTGTTTTTT	CASSLRQSNTGELFF
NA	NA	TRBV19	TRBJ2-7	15	TGTGCCAGTCTGGGCGGGGCCGATAGCTCCTACGAGCAGTACTTC	CASLGGADSSYEQYF
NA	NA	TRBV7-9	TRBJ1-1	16	TGTGCCAGCAGCTTAGTAATTGGACCTAAGAACACTGAAGCTTTCTTT	CASSLVIGPKNTEAFF
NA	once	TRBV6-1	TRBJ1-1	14	TGTGCCAGCAGTGAAGCCGGCCTGGGCACTGAAGCTTTCTTT	CASSEAGLGTEAFF
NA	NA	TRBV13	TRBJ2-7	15	TGTGCCAGCAGCTTAGGAGACGGAAGCTCCTACGAGCAGTACTTC	CASSLGDGSSYEQYF
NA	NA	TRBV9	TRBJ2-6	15	TGTGCCAGCAGCTCCGATTCGGATGGGGCCAACGTCCTGACTTTC	CASSSDSDGANVLTF
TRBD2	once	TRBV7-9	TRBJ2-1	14	TGTGCCAGCAGCTTAGGACTAGCGGGGGCCGAGCAGTTCTTC	CASSLGLAGAEQFF
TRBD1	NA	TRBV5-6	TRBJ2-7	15	TGTGCCAGCAGCTGGGGACAGGGGGACCCCTACGAGCAGTACTTC	CASSWGQGDPYEQYF
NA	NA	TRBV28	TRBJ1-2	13	TGTGCCAGCAGTTTACCCAGGGGCTATGGCTACACCTTC	CASSLPRGYGYTF
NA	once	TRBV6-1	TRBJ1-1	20	TGTGCCAGCAGTGAACCAAGGAACAGATACTTACTTATGTCAGACACTGAAGCTTTCTTT	CASSEPRNRYLLMSDTEAFF
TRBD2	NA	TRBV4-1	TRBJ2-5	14	TGCGCCAGCAGCCAAGATCCGCTAGCGGGGACCCAGTACTTC	CASSQDPLAGTQYF
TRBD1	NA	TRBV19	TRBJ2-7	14	TGTGCCAGTAGTCCAACCACAGGGGGCTACGAGCAGTACTTC	CASSPTTGGYEQYF
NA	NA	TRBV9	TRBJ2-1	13	TGTGCCAGCAGCGAACTAGTTAGCAATGAGCAGTTCTTC	CASSELVSNEQFF
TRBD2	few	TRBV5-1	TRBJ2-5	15	TGCGCCAGCAGCCTGGGCGGGCTAGCGGAAGAGACCCAGTACTTC	CASSLGGLAEETQYF
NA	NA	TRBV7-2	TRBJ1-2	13	TGTGCCAGCAGCTCCCTTTTAAACTATGGCTACACCTTC	CASSSLLNYGYTF
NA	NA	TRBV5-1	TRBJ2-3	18	TGCGCCAGCAGCTTGGCCCACGGGACGCCGGCCAGGGCAGATACGCAGTATTTT	CASSLAHGTPARADTQYF
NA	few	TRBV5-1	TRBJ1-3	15	TGCGCCAGCAGCTTGGACTCAGCAGATGGAAACACCATATATTTT	CASSLDSADGNTIYF
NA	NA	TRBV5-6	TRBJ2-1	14	TGTGCCAGCAGCTTATCGGGGCGGGACTGGGAGCAGTTCTTC	CASSLSGRDWEQFF
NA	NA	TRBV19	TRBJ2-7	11	TGTGCCAGTAGTATAGGGAACGAGCAGTACTTC	CASSIGNEQYF
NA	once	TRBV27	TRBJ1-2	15	TGTGCCAGCAGTCTTTCGGGCCCCGAGAACTATGGCTACACCTTC	CASSLSGPENYGYTF
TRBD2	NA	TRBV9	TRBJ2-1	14	TGTGCCAGCAGCCCGGGACTAACCTACAATGAGCAGTTCTTC	CASSPGLTYNEQFF
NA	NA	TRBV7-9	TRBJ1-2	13	TGTGCCAGCAGCTTGGGCGGATTCTATGGCTACACCTTC	CASSLGGFYGYTF
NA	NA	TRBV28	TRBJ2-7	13	TGTGCCAGCAGTTTAAATCTCGCCTACGAGCAGTACTTC	CASSLNLAYEQYF
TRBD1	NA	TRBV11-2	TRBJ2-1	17	TGTGCCAGCAGCTTAAACCCGGGACAGGGACCGCGTGATGAGCAGTTCTTC	CASSLNPGQGPRDEQFF
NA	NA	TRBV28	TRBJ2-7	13	TGTGCCAGCAGTCCAGCCTCGGCCTACGAGCAGTACTTC	CASSPASAYEQYF
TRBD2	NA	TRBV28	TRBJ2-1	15	TGTGCCAGCAGAAGACTAGCGGGGGACTACAATGAGCAGTTCTTC	CASRRLAGDYNEQFF
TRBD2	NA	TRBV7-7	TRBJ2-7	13	TGTGCTAGCAGTTATAGCGGGAGTTCCGAGCAGTACTTC	CASSYSGSSEQYF
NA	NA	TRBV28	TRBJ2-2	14	TGTGCCAGCAGCCTACTAGCGAACACCGGGGAGCTGTTTTTT	CASSLLANTGELFF
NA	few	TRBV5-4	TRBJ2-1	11	TGTGCCAGCAGCTTGTCCAATGAGCAGTTCTTC	CASSLSNEQFF
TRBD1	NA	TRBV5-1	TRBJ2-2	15	TGCGCCAGCAGCTCCGGACAGGGGTACACCGGGGAGCTGTTTTTT	CASSSGQGYTGELFF
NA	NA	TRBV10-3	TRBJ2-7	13	TGTGCCATCAGTGAATACGGAGGCTACGAGCAGTACTTC	CAISEYGGYEQYF
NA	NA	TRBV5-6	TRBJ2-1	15	TGTGCCAGCAGCTTGGAGGGTCCAAGGTACAATGAGCAGTTCTTC	CASSLEGPRYNEQFF
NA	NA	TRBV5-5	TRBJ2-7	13	TGTGCCAGCACCCCTCCCGGCCGCGGCGAGCAGTACTTC	CASTPPGRGEQYF
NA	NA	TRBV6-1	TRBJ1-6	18	TGTGCCAGCAGTGAAGCGCGTGACAGGTTGGACTATAATTCACCCCTCCACTTT	CASSEARDRLDYNSPLHF
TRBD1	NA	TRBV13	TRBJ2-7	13	TGTGCCAGCAGCTTAGAGGGGGCAACCGAGCAGTACTTC	CASSLEGATEQYF
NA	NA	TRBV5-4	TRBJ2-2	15	TGTGCCAGCAGCTTGGAGACAGCCGACACCGGGGAGCTGTTTTTT	CASSLETADTGELFF
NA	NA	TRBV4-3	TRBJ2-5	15	TGCGCCAGCAGCCCAGGCCCAGGAAGTTTAGAGACCCAGTACTTC	CASSPGPGSLETQYF
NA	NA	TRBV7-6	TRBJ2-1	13	TGTGCCAGCGCGCCGGTTACCTACAATGAGCAGTTCTTC	CASAPVTYNEQFF
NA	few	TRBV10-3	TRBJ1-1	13	TGTGCCATCAGTGGACGGATGAACACTGAAGCTTTCTTT	CAISGRMNTEAFF
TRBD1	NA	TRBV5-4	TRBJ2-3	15	TGTGCCAGCAGTTTCCAGGGGGCTGGCACAGATACGCAGTATTTT	CASSFQGAGTDTQYF
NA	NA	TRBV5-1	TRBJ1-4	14	TGCGCCAGCAGCTCCCAAGGAACTAATGAAAAACTGTTTTTT	CASSSQGTNEKLFF
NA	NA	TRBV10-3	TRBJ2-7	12	TGTGCCATCAGTGCGGGCCTCTACGAGCAGTACTTC	CAISAGLYEQYF
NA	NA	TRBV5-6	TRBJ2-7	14	TGTGCCAGCAGCTTGGCAGGGGAGATGGTCGAGCAGTACTTC	CASSLAGEMVEQYF
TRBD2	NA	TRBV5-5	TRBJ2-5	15	TGTGCCAGCAGCTTGGGAGCGGGGAGCCAAGAGACCCAGTACTTC	CASSLGAGSQETQYF
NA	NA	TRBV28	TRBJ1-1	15	TGTGCCACCGAGGAGACCCGCCAAAGTGACACTGAAGCTTTCTTT	CATEETRQSDTEAFF
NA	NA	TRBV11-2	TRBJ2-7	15	TGTGCCAGCAGCTTAGAGGCAAGAGACTCCTACGAGCAGTACTTC	CASSLEARDSYEQYF
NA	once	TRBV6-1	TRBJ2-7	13	TGTGCCAGCCTTAAAGAGCTTTCCTACGAGCAGTACTTC	CASLKELSYEQYF
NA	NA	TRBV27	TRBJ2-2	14	TGTGCCAGCGGTTCTAGGACCCCGTTGGGGGAGCTGTTTTTT	CASGSRTPLGELFF
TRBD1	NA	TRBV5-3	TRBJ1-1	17	TGTGCCAGAAGCTTGGAGGGGGCGAACCACTCGGGTACTGAAGCTTTCTTT	CARSLEGANHSGTEAFF
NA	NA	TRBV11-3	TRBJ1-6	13	TGTGCCAGCAGCTTAGGCGAGGGATCACCCCTCCACTTT	CASSLGEGSPLHF